What follows describes a single T cell receptor (beta chain). RNA was extracted with the RNeasy kit, and a quantity of roughly 0.45 to 1 ug was reverse transcribed using random hexamers. TCRdb independently ran MiXCR on the immunoSEQ multiplex PCR reads; one entry per CDR3 protein. The sample consists of about 250,000 distinct CDR3 sequences, approximately 92% of them appearing once. The sample belongs to a study of CD8 T cells in Susac syndrome. V was clipped by 5 bases and J by 5 bases, with 15 bases between them. CDR1 and CDR2 from the germline V gene are SGHTA and FQGNSA. This CDR3 comprises 14 residues.

V and J are TRBV7-2 and TRBJ2-5; tentatively, D is TRBD1 or TRBD2 (7 bases each). The TCR originated in a human donor with multiple sclerosis. The sequenced sample was CD4+ T cells from PBMCs. The CDR3 spells CASSPRQGGETQYF. The DNA of the CDR3 is TGTGCCAGCAGCCCGCGACAGGGAGGGGAGACCCAGTACTTC.